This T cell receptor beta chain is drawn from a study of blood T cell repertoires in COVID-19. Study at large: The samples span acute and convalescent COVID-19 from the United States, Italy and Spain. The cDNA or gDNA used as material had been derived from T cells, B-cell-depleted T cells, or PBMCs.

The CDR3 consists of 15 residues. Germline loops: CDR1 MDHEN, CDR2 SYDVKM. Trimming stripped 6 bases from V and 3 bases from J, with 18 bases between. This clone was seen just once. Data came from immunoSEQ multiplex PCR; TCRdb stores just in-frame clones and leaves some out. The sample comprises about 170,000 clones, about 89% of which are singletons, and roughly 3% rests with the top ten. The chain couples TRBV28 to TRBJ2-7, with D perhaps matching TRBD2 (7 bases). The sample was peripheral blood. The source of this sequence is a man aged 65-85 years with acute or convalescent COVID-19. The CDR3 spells CASRSTGGVSYEQYF. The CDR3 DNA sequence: TGTGCCAGCAGATCCACGGGGGGCGTTAGCTACGAGCAGTACTTC.